This T cell receptor (beta chain) was captured in a study of identical twins (dated by TCRdb to between 2015 and 2016). Turning to the overall study: The study deep-sequenced TCR alpha and beta repertoires from monozygotic twins, unrelated adults of various ages and cord blood to test whether fetal clonotypes persist. To rule out contamination, replicate twin experiments were performed at different times with different library preparation protocols.

The receptor library was made with 5' RACE. Instrument on record: Illumina HiSeq 2000. Template switching introduced a universal primer binding site; the final cDNA contained a unique molecular identifier, enabling accurate counting of TCR cDNA molecules. First-strand cDNA for TCR alpha and beta chains was synthesized from specific primers in the conserved constant-segment region. To control for contamination, each cDNA library was double barcoded with a SMART-Mk sample barcode plus Illumina barcodes. TruSeq adapter sequences along with Illumina sample barcodes were introduced in two successive PCR steps. TCR alpha and beta cDNA libraries were sequenced on the Illumina HiSeq platform with custom primers. Concerning the study's data processing: MiGEC processed the raw reads to extract unique molecular identifiers, while MiXCR was used to determine the CDR3 positions. For each individual, recombination models were inferred using an EM algorithm with the repgenHMM and IGoR tools. The tcR package in R was used for shared clonotype analysis, with sharing normalized by the product of cloneset sizes. To study raw recombination without the effects of thymic and clonal selection, out-of-frame nonproductive sequences were analyzed. TCRdb handled the public reads itself, with Q25 trimming in fastp and clone calling in MiXCR, and kept productive beta chains. Under each unique CDR3 protein, matching rows form one entry showing the most common genes and DNA. TCRdb's processing, not the authors', yielded these V and J calls. Within this sample are more than 400,000 distinct CDR3 sequences, with about 15% of them counted one time only. Together, the top ten hold 0.44% of the sample.

All donors were healthy Caucasians. The twin cohort consisted of three pairs of female monozygotic twins, all aged roughly 18 to 29 years. CD4+ and CD8+ T cell populations were isolated with positive isolation kits from Invitrogen. Here is what the overall study found, with its caveats: Invariant T cells such as MAIT and iNKT could partly confound zero-insertion analyses, though diverse VJ usage argued against this for most clonotypes. Fewer insertions were carried by abundant cord blood beta clonotypes; a weaker similar trend was observed in young adult naive repertoires, while no such trend was observed in memory repertoires. Compared with coincidental sharing between unrelated individuals, out-of-frame TCR alpha sequences shared between twins had an excess of sequences with low generation probability. Conclusions relied on cross-sectional statistical analysis, since the same donors could not be followed over many years. Recombination models systematically underestimated out-of-frame TCR alpha sharing in monozygotic twins but agreed with sharing between unrelated individuals. A weaker excess of twin sharing was found in beta out-of-frame sequences because the signal-to-noise ratio was lowered by fewer shared sequences.

The CDR3 spans 15 residues, from the cysteine through the phenylalanine. The only DNA kept is the CDR3, 45 bases in frame from the first base. Compared with germline, V lacks 8 bases and J lacks 6 bases; bases without a gene match: 12. CDR1 and CDR2 (SNHLY, FYNNEI) derive from the germline V gene. In regard to this clonotype: There is no known antigen for this receptor. Nothing much larger sits one base from this clone, and base qualities are not available.

The sample was also linked to a second study, of yellow fever vaccine responses in identical twins. The second paper states: The authors reported that the T cell response to vaccination in identical twins appeared partly convergent and partly personalized. In the study, vaccine-responding T cell clones were precisely tracked in identical twins.

This clonotype was sampled from a woman younger than 35 in good health. The V and J genes are TRBV2 and TRBJ2-7; 11 nucleotides in the junction match TRBD1. Sequenced: CD4+ T cells sorted from blood. The CDR3 loop reads CASERTGGFFGEQYF. The nucleotide sequence reads as follows: TGTGCCAGCGAAAGGACAGGGGGCTTCTTCGGCGAGCAGTACTTC.